These T cell receptor beta chains were read from a single sample in a study of control samples from healthy donors and cancer patients. This table comes from immunoSEQ multiplex PCR, and its TCRdb copy is limited to in-frame clones, with some not included. The repertoire has 120,000 or so clones, about 93% of them found once; the top ten carry about 1.7%. Input material: PBMCs. The receptors originated from a man aged 45-60 years with head and neck cancer. Each CDR3 is given with its conserved first and last residue. Each record gives: J gene, clone size, D gene, V gene, CDR3 DNA, CDR3 protein. The D gene is left open where the match is weak. Size is omitted from some rows. Given values are once, few, many or a class for expanded clones.

TRBJ1-1,.,.,TRBV6-2/TRBV6-3,TGTGCCAGCAGTACAGACAGCCTGAAAGCTTTCTTT,CASSTDSLKAFF
TRBJ2-1,.,.,TRBV2,TGTGCCAGCAAGGCGGGCCGCTCCTACAATGAGCAGTTCTTC,CASKAGRSYNEQFF
TRBJ2-7,.,TRBD1,TRBV6-6,TGTGCCAGCAGGAAACAGGGGATTGTGTCGGAGCAGTACTTC,CASRKQGIVSEQYF
TRBJ2-7,.,.,TRBV29-1,TGCAGCGTTGCCAGTAGGTCGGCGTCTGACGAGCAGTACTTC,CSVASRSASDEQYF
TRBJ2-3,.,TRBD1,TRBV3-1/TRBV3-2,TGTGCCAGCAGCCTACAGGGGACAGGTACGCAGTATTTT,CASSLQGTGTQYF
TRBJ2-1,.,TRBD2,TRBV19,TGTGCCAGTAGGAGTGAGCGGGGCGGGAATGAGCAGTTCTTC,CASRSERGGNEQFF
TRBJ2-5,.,.,TRBV18,TGTGCCAGCTCACCAGGGCTAGGAGAGACCCAGTACTTC,CASSPGLGETQYF
TRBJ1-4,.,.,TRBV30,TGTGCCTGGAATCCGGGCCAGGGAGGGATGTCCCACTCGAATGAAAAACTGTTTTTT,CAWNPGQGGMSHSNEKLFF
TRBJ1-2,.,.,TRBV5-5,TGTGCCAGCCGACCGATAACTAACTATGGCTACACCTTC,CASRPITNYGYTF
TRBJ2-3,once,TRBD2,TRBV18,TGTGCCAGCTCACCCCGACTAAGCGGGGGGTCCACAGATACGCAGTATTTT,CASSPRLSGGSTDTQYF
TRBJ2-7,.,.,TRBV28,TGTGCCAGCAGTTCCCCCTCTTTCATCGGGGAACTATACGAGCAGTACTTC,CASSSPSFIGELYEQYF
TRBJ1-1,.,.,TRBV18,TGTGCCAGCTCACCACAGGGCCCTATTATGAACACTGAAGCTTTCTTT,CASSPQGPIMNTEAFF
TRBJ2-2,.,.,TRBV4-3,TGCGCCAGCAGCCAATTGGGGTACACCGGGGAGCTGTTTTTT,CASSQLGYTGELFF
TRBJ2-3,.,.,TRBV5-1,TGCGCCAGCAGCTTGACCACAGATACGCAGTATTTT,CASSLTTDTQYF
TRBJ2-5,.,.,TRBV15,TGTGCCACCAGCAGAGATGAAGGCCGGAGGTACTTC,CATSRDEGRRYF
TRBJ2-1,.,.,TRBV5-6,TGTGCCAGCAGCTTGAGAGGGTACAATGAGCAGTTCTTC,CASSLRGYNEQFF
TRBJ1-4,.,TRBD1,TRBV7-9,TGTGCCAGCAGTAAGGACAGGGGTGAAGCTAATGAAAAACTGTTTTTT,CASSKDRGEANEKLFF
TRBJ1-3,.,.,TRBV7-2,TGTGCCAGCAGGACGGGGGAGACTGGAAACACCATATATTTT,CASRTGETGNTIYF
TRBJ1-1,once,.,TRBV6-5,TGTGCCAGCAGTTACTCGACGGGTATAAGTGAAGCTTTCTTT,CASSYSTGISEAFF
TRBJ1-1,.,.,TRBV5-6,TGTGCCAGCAGCTTCGACAGAACCATGAACACTGAAGCTTTCTTT,CASSFDRTMNTEAFF
TRBJ1-3,once,TRBD1,TRBV10-1,TGCGCCAGCAGTGAGTACGGCAGGGGGCGAAACTTCTCTGGAAACACCATATATTTT,CASSEYGRGRNFSGNTIYF
TRBJ1-1,.,.,TRBV18,TGTGCCAGCTCAACAGGGCTTAACACTGAAGCTTTCTTT,CASSTGLNTEAFF
TRBJ1-1,.,.,TRBV7-2,TGTGCCAGCAGCTTAGGGAGGTTGCCACAAGCTTTCTTT,CASSLGRLPQAFF
TRBJ1-2,.,.,TRBV13,TGTGCCAGCAGCCGGACCTTCGGGGCTAACTATGGCTACACCTTC,CASSRTFGANYGYTF
TRBJ2-5,.,.,TRBV12-3/TRBV12-4,TGTGCCAGCAAATACAGGGAAGGGGAGACCCAGTACTTC,CASKYREGETQYF
TRBJ2-6,.,.,TRBV18,TGTGCCAGCTCACCCACTGGGGCCAACGTCCTGACTTTC,CASSPTGANVLTF
TRBJ1-1,.,.,TRBV10-3,TGTGCCATCACCTCAGCGGGGAACACTGAAGCTTTCTTT,CAITSAGNTEAFF
TRBJ1-5,few,.,TRBV4-3,TGCGCCAGCGCCCCCTGGAGGGCCAATCAGCCCCAGCATTTT,CASAPWRANQPQHF
TRBJ2-7,.,.,TRBV6-6,TGTGCCAGCAGTGGAGCGTTACACGGTCCCTACGAGCAGTACTTC,CASSGALHGPYEQYF
TRBJ1-2,.,.,TRBV28,TGTGCCAGCAGTTTATGGGGCTATGGCTACACCTTC,CASSLWGYGYTF
TRBJ1-1,.,.,TRBV9,TGTGCCAGCAGCGCAACCCCAGGACCGCCCACTGAAGCTTTCTTT,CASSATPGPPTEAFF
TRBJ2-7,.,.,TRBV10-2,TGCGCCAGCAGTGAGTCCAACGAGCAGTACTTC,CASSESNEQYF